The clone carrying this TCR beta chain has more than one count but fewer than ten. Researchers prepared the TCRbeta library using unique molecular identifiers, the study reports. A single record per CDR3 protein comes from TCRdb applying MiXCR to the PCR reads. This sample has nearly 400,000 distinct CDR3 sequences, with 20% found just once. The entry originates in a study of T-cell reconstitution after alpha-beta-depleted transplantation in children. Germline CDR1 and CDR2: DFQATT and SNEGSKA (reference sequence). The junction had 15 bases not matched to a gene; V was cut back by 3 bases and J by 7 bases. CDR3 length: 15 amino acids.

The chain is built from TRBV20-1 and TRBJ2-7, with 7 bases identical to TRBD2. Sequencing was performed on PBMCs from the stem cell graft donor, taken from the stem cell graft. The clonotype originates from a human donor who donated a stem cell graft to a child with acute myeloid leukemia. The CDR3 reads CSARGPSGSFWEQYF. CDR3 in DNA: TGCAGTGCTAGGGGCCCTAGCGGATCTTTTTGGGAGCAGTACTTC.